What follows describes a single T cell receptor beta chain. The protocol was immunoSEQ multiplex PCR, while the TCRdb copy is restricted to in-frame clones and leaves out a portion. The sample lists 1.5 million to 1.9 million clones, roughly 98% occurring once. The sample comes from a study of shared clonotypes between healthy human individuals. Subsets obtained from CD4+ cells comprised CD45RA+ naive and CD45RA-negative memory cells. This receptor was identified in a man aged 25 to 40 in good health. Sequencing input: naive CD4+ T cells sorted from blood. Subset noted: CD45RA+ positively selected.

CDR3 DNA sequence: TGTGCCAGCAGCTTAGAAATAGGCGTACGACCTGAAGCTTTCTTT. This translates into CASSLEIGVRPEAFF. The V and J genes are TRBV7-2 and TRBJ1-1; no definite D call. V dropped 1 base and J dropped 6 bases, with 15 bases sitting between them. This CDR3 spans 15 amino acids. Germline CDR1 and CDR2: SGHTA and FQGNSA.